This TCR beta chain was sequenced during a study of CD8 T cells in Susac syndrome. Sequencing of TCR beta was carried out in blood CD8+ and CD4+ T cells. Patients with stable or active relapsing-remitting disease, all of them treatment-naive, made up the multiple sclerosis controls. Random hexamers were used to reverse transcribe the RNA input (about 0.45 to 1 ug). Multiplex PCR with immunoSEQ amplified the TCR beta CDR3 across 54 Vbeta and 13 Jbeta. Each CDR3 protein gets one entry after TCRdb re-called the immunoSEQ multiplex PCR reads with MiXCR. This sample has 300,000 or so distinct CDR3 sequences, with 92% found just once. The germline V gene encodes CDR1 LNHDA and CDR2 SQIVND (reference sequence). The junction had 18 bases not matched to a gene; V was cut back by 7 bases and J by 8 bases. CDR3 size: 16 residues.

The V call is TRBV19, the J call TRBJ1-2; TRBD1 agrees at 8 bases. Specimen: CD4+ T cells from PBMCs. The TCR sequence derives from a human donor with multiple sclerosis. The CDR3 DNA reads TGTGCCAGTACCGACGGACAGGGAAGCAGGTCCTGGGGCTACACCTTC. Translating gives CASTDGQGSRSWGYTF.